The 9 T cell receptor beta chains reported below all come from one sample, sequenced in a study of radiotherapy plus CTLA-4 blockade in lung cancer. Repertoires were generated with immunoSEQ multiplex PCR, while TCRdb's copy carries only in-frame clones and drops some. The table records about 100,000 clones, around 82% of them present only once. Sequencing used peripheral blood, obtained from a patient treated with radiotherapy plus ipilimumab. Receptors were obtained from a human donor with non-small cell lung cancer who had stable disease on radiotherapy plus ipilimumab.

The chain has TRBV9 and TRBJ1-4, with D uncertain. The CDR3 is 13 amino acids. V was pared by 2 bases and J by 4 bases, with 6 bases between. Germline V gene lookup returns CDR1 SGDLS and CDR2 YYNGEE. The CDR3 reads CASSVEYNEKLFF. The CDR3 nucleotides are TGTGCCAGCAGCGTCGAATATAATGAAAAACTGTTTTTT.

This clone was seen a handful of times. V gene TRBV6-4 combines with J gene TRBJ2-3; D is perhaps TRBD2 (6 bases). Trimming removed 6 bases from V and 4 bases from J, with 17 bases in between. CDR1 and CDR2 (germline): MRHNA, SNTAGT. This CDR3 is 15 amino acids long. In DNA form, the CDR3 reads TGTGCCAGCAGCGAAGGGGCTAGCGAGGCAGATACGCAGTATTTT. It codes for CASSEGASEADTQYF.

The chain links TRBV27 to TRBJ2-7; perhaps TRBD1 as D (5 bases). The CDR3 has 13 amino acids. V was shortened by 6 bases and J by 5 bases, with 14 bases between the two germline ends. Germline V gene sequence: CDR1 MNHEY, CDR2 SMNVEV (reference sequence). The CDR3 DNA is TGTGCCAGCAGAGCAGGGCTACGGGACGAGCAGTACTTC. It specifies CASRAGLRDEQYF.

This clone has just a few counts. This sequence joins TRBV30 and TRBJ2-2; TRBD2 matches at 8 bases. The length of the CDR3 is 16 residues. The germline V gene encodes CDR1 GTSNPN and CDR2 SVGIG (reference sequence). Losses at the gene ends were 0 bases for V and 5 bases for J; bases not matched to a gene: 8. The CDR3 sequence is CAWSVIGGARTGELFF. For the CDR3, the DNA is TGTGCCTGGAGTGTAATCGGGGGGGCTCGGACCGGGGAGCTGTTTTTT.

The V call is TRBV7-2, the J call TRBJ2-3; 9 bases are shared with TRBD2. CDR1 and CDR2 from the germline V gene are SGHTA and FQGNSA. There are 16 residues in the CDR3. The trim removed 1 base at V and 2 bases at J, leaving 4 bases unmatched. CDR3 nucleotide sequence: TGTGCCAGCAGCTTAGTACCTAGCGGGGCCACAGATACGCAGTATTTT. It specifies CASSLVPSGATDTQYF. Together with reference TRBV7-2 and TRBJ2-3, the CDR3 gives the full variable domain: GAGVSQSPSNKVTEKGKDVELRCDPISGHTALYWYRQSLGQGLEFLIYFQGNSAPDKSGLPSDRFSAERTGGSVSTLTIQRTQQEDSAVYLCASSLVPSGATDTQYFGPGTRLTVL.

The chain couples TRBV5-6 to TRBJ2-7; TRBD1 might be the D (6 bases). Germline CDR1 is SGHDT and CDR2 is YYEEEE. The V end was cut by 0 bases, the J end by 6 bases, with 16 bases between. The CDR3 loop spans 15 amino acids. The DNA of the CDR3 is TGTGCCAGCAGCTTGGGGACAGCCCTCTCGGGCGAGCAGTACTTC. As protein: CASSLGTALSGEQYF.

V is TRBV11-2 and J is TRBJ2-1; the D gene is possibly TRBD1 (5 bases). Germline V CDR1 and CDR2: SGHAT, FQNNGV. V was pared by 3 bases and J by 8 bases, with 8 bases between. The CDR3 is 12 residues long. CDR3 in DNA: TGTGCCAGCAGCTTCGCAGGGTATGAGCAGTTCTTC. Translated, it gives CASSFAGYEQFF.

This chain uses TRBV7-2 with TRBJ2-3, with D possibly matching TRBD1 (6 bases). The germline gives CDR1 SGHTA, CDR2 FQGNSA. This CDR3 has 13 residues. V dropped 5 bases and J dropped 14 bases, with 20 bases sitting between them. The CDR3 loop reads CASSPSLRGSPYF. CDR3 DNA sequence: TGTGCCAGCAGCCCATCCCTCAGGGGTTCTCCGTATTTT.

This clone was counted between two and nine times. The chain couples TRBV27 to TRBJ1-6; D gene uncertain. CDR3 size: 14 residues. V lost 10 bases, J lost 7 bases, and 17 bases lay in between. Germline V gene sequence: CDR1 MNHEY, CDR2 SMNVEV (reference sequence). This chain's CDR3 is CATRLGGRNSPLHF. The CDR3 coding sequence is TGTGCCACCCGTTTAGGCGGAAGAAATTCACCCCTCCACTTT.